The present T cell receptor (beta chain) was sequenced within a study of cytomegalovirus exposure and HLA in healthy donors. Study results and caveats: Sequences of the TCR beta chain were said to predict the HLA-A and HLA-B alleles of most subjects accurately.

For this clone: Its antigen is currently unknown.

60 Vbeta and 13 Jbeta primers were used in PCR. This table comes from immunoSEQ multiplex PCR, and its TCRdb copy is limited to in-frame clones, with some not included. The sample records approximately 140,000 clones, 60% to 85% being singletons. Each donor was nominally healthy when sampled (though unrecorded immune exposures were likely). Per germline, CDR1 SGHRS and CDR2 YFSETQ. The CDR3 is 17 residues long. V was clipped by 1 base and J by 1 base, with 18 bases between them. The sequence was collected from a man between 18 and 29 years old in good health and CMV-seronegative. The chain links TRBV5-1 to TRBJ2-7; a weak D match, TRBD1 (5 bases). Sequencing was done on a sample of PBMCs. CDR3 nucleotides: TGCGCCAGCAGCTTGTCGGTACCGACGGACATATCCTACGAGCAGTACTTC. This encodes CASSLSVPTDISYEQYF.